This TCR beta chain came from a study of blood T cell repertoires in COVID-19. Study as a whole: Acute and convalescent COVID-19 samples came from the United States, Italy and Spain. T cells, B-cell-depleted T cells, or PBMCs provided the cDNA or gDNA that served as material.

In this sample, this clone turned up a few times. Per the authors' pipeline: Using reference gene primer amplification, nucleated cell counts were estimated. Clones were read by immunoSEQ multiplex PCR, and TCRdb kept only the in-frame ones, dropping some. The V and J calls and clone size were taken over from that table, and D and trimming were inferred from the DNA. The sample carries around 81,000 clones, approximately 80% recorded once. This CDR3 is 12 amino acids long. Germline CDR1 and CDR2: SGHNT and YYREEE (reference sequence). V was pared by 2 bases and J by 5 bases, with 5 bases between. The source is a man at least 80 years old with acute or convalescent COVID-19. The rearrangement joins TRBV5-4 to TRBJ2-1, with D possibly TRBD1 on 5 matching bases. The material sequenced was peripheral blood. The CDR3 loop is CASSLGDNEQFF. The CDR3 coding sequence is TGTGCCAGCAGCTTAGGGGACAATGAGCAGTTCTTC.